Below are 8 T cell receptor beta chains sequenced from a single sample in a study of beta chain features in type 1 diabetes listed by TCRdb under 2018. These TCRs' antigens remain unknown. The full study reports these points: In all four CD4+ subsets, TCRB CDR3 length was moderately but significantly shorter in type 1 diabetes patients.

Receptors were amplified or captured by the immunoSEQ multiplex PCR assay. The entire isolated RNA was reverse transcribed using the High Capacity cDNA Reverse Transcription Kit, and thus expressed TCRB transcripts were sequenced. TCRdb provides this immuneACCESS table in a form limited to in-frame rearrangements. Some clones are lacking; in checked studies, under half of them reflect an unresolved V gene, and why the rest are absent is not known. The sample includes a few hundred thousand clones, with about 15% observed a single time. The top ten clonotypes cover about 0.018% of the sample. Sequenced input: naive CD4+ T cells from blood. The sample's cell subset or site, from its label and the paper: true naive CD4+ T cells. Receptors were obtained from a man aged 25 to 45 with type 1 diabetes.

This chain connects TRBV29-1 to TRBJ2-5; a weak D match, TRBD2 (6 bases). The CDR3 contains 14 residues. The V end was cut by 6 bases, the J end by 3 bases, with 17 bases between. The germline V gene encodes CDR1 SQVTM and CDR2 ANQGSEA. CDR3 bases: TGCAGCGTCGCCCGGCGGGGTACAAAAGAGACCCAGTACTTC. It yields the protein CSVARRGTKETQYF.

This clone has just a few counts. V is TRBV18 and J is TRBJ2-2; D may be TRBD1 (6 bases). Germline V lookup: CDR1 KGHSH, CDR2 LQKENI. This CDR3 is built from 15 residues. Trimming removed 3 bases from V and 7 bases from J, with 15 bases in between. The CDR3 sequence is CASSPRDNGSGELFF. The CDR3 region has the DNA TGTGCCAGCTCACCCCGGGACAATGGGAGCGGGGAGCTGTTTTTT.

This clone came up a few times. V is TRBV5-1 and J is TRBJ2-6; TRBD1 is a possible D gene (6 bases). The germline gives CDR1 SGHRS, CDR2 YFSETQ. The CDR3 loop spans 14 amino acids. Trimming pared 7 bases from V and 3 bases from J, leaving 11 bases between. CDR3 DNA sequence: TGCGCCAGCTACAGGGAGAATGGGGCCAACGTCCTGACTTTC. As protein: CASYRENGANVLTF.

The rearrangement links TRBV12-5 to TRBJ2-2; D gene ambiguous. From germline, CDR1 is LGHNT and CDR2 FRNRAP. The CDR3 spans 12 residues. Trimming stripped 6 bases from V and 7 bases from J, with 9 bases between. In nucleotides, the CDR3 is TGTGCTAGTGGCGTGAGAGGCGGGGAGCTGTTTTTT. Its protein is CASGVRGGELFF.

The gene calls are TRBV19 and TRBJ2-5, with D possibly being TRBD2 (6 bases). Looked up from germline, CDR1 is LNHDA and CDR2 is SQIVND (reference sequence). CDR3 length equals 15 residues. The V gene lost 3 bases and the J gene lost 5 bases, with 16 bases spanning the gap. Here the CDR3 DNA reads TGTGCCAGTAGTATTGGGGGGAGTTCCCCGGAGACCCAGTACTTC. It yields the protein CASSIGGSSPETQYF.

This clone was seen only a few times. This chain joins TRBV6-6 and TRBJ2-1; TRBD2 aligns across 9 bases. The CDR3 loop spans 14 amino acids. Looked up from germline, CDR1 is MNHNY and CDR2 is SVGAGI (reference sequence). J lost 10 bases, V lost 2 bases, and 6 bases had no gene match. The chain's CDR3 is CASSYTGTSSEQFF. For the CDR3, the DNA is TGTGCCAGCAGTTACACCGGGACTAGCAGCGAGCAGTTCTTC.

The V gene is TRBV9, the J gene TRBJ1-5; 9 nucleotides match TRBD1. The CDR3 extends over 13 amino acids. The germline CDR1 and CDR2 sequences are SGDLS and YYNGEE. V trimming: 4 bases; J trimming: 9 bases; junction bases outside the gene matches: 5. As DNA, the CDR3 is TGTGCCAGCAGCTCCGAGACAGGGGGGCCCCAGCATTTT. Protein sequence: CASSSETGGPQHF.

The rearrangement joins TRBV6-4 to TRBJ1-2; 12 positions match TRBD1. Trimming removed 4 bases from V and 8 bases from J; junction bases left unmatched: 5. This CDR3 has 14 amino acids. CDR1 and CDR2 (germline): MRHNA, SNTAGT. In DNA form, the CDR3 reads TGTGCCAGCAGTGGGGGACAGGGGGCTGGAGGCTACACCTTC. Residues: CASSGGQGAGGYTF.